A selection of T cell receptor beta chains follows, all from one sample in a study of T-cell memory formation after mild COVID-19. TCRdb reanalysed the 5' RACE reads using MiXCR and keeps one entry per CDR3 protein. Of a few hundred thousand distinct CDR3 sequences detected, 25% to 30% appear once; the ten largest clones hold approximately 13%. The material sequenced was PBMCs or a T cell subset sorted from them (not recorded which). The receptors here all came from an adult woman who had mild COVID-19 (a few samples of this study predate the infection). Cell type and time point are not known. The CDR3 runs from the conserved cysteine through the conserved F or W. The D gene is left open where the match is weak. Clone size is shown for a subset of rows, as once, few, many or a class of expanded clone.

v_call	d_call	j_call	clone_size	cdr3_nt	cdr3_aa
TRBV20-1	TRBD1	TRBJ1-1	many	TGCAGTGCTAGACAGGGGGACACTGAAGCTTTCTTT	CSARQGDTEAFF
TRBV7-8	.	TRBJ2-7	few	TGTGCCAGCAGCTTTGGGGAGACCTACGAGCAGTACTTC	CASSFGETYEQYF
TRBV5-5	.	TRBJ2-2	.	TGTGCCAGCAGCTCAAGCGGGAACACCGGGGAGCTGTTTTTT	CASSSSGNTGELFF
TRBV21-1	.	TRBJ1-2	.	TGTGCCAGGCCCGGGACACAAGACTATGGCTACACCTTC	CARPGTQDYGYTF
TRBV24-1	.	TRBJ2-1	few	TGTGCCACCAGTGATTTGGGGGGTTCCTACAATGAGCAGTTCTTC	CATSDLGGSYNEQFF
TRBV4-2	.	TRBJ2-5	few	TGTGCCAGCAGCCTCCAACCCGGGCCCCAAGAGACCCAGTACTTC	CASSLQPGPQETQYF
TRBV4-2	TRBD1	TRBJ1-2	few	TGTGCCAGCAGCCCGGGACAGGGGGACTATGGCTACACCTTC	CASSPGQGDYGYTF
TRBV6-5	.	TRBJ1-3	.	TGTGCCGGCCGGCGGGGACGGTCGTCAGTAGTACCTGGAAACACCATATATTTT	CAGRRGRSSVVPGNTIYF
TRBV7-8	.	TRBJ1-1	.	TGTGCCAGCAGCTTATTGATCCCGGTCCGACCTTACGCGGGGATTGACCCTGAAGCTTTCTTT	CASSLLIPVRPYAGIDPEAFF
TRBV24-1	TRBD1	TRBJ2-7	few	TGTGCCACCAGTGATTCCCCGACAGGGGTAATGTACGAGCAGTACTTC	CATSDSPTGVMYEQYF
TRBV12-3/TRBV12-4	.	TRBJ2-5	few	TGTGCCAGCAGCCATGGGGGTGGGGAGACCCAGTACTTC	CASSHGGGETQYF
TRBV7-3	.	TRBJ2-7	.	TGTGCCAGCAGCCCGGACGGAAGAGGGGTATACGAGCAGTACTTC	CASSPDGRGVYEQYF
TRBV18	.	TRBJ1-1	few	TGTGCCAGCTCACCGTCAGGGTTAGAAGCTTTCTTT	CASSPSGLEAFF
TRBV6-5	.	TRBJ1-1	few	TGTGCCAGCACCAAGGGACACATGAACACTGAAGCTTTCTTT	CASTKGHMNTEAFF
TRBV10-3	.	TRBJ2-7	.	TGTGCCATCAGTGTGGGTAACGAGCAGTACTTC	CAISVGNEQYF
TRBV4-1	TRBD1	TRBJ2-5	few	TGCGCCAGCAGCTCAACAGGGGGCCGGGAGACCCAGTACTTC	CASSSTGGRETQYF
TRBV6-5	.	TRBJ2-7	few	TGTGCCAGCAGTTACCTTAGGGGCGGGCATTTGTCCTACGAGCAGTACTTC	CASSYLRGGHLSYEQYF
TRBV9	TRBD2	TRBJ2-7	.	TGTGCCAGCAGTTTACTAGCGGGGGAGTCCGAGCAGTACTTC	CASSLLAGESEQYF
TRBV24-1	TRBD1	TRBJ2-7	.	TGTGCCACCAGGCGTGGGACAGACGTCTACGAGCAGTACTTC	CATRRGTDVYEQYF
TRBV6-5	.	TRBJ1-1	few	TGTGCCAGCAGTTACTCCATTGGCGGAGCTTCTGAAGCTTTCTTT	CASSYSIGGASEAFF
TRBV7-6	.	TRBJ1-1	.	TGTGCCAGCAGCTTAAACGGGGGGATGGAAGCTTTCTTT	CASSLNGGMEAFF
TRBV4-1	TRBD1	TRBJ2-7	.	TGCGCCAGCAGCCAGGAACAGGGGTATGGATTGGGGGAGCAGTACTTC	CASSQEQGYGLGEQYF
TRBV12-3/TRBV12-4	TRBD1	TRBJ2-7	few	TGTGCCAGCACCCAGGACGGGCAGGGGGCGGGCGAGCAGTACTTC	CASTQDGQGAGEQYF
TRBV4-1	.	TRBJ1-6	few	TGCGCCAGCAGCCAAGAAACGGGTTTTAATAATTCACCCCTCCACTTT	CASSQETGFNNSPLHF
TRBV6-2/TRBV6-3	TRBD2	TRBJ2-1	few	TGTGCCAGCAGTTACTCGGGACTAGCGGGGTGGGGTTTCGACAATGAGCAGTTCTTC	CASSYSGLAGWGFDNEQFF
TRBV24-1	.	TRBJ2-5	few	TGTGCCACCAGTGATTCCTTCGGCGGCCAAGAGACCCAGTACTTC	CATSDSFGGQETQYF
TRBV7-6	TRBD1	TRBJ2-2	.	TGTGCCAGCAGCTTGGGACAGGGAAGTAACACCGGGGAGCTGTTTTTT	CASSLGQGSNTGELFF
TRBV5-1	.	TRBJ2-7	few	TGCGCCAGCAGCTTGGATGGGTCAGGGGTTACCTACGAGCAGTACTTC	CASSLDGSGVTYEQYF
TRBV12-3/TRBV12-4	.	TRBJ1-3	.	TGTGCCAGCAGTCCCGCCGTTGGCCACACCATATATTTT	CASSPAVGHTIYF
TRBV11-3	TRBD2	TRBJ2-5	.	TGTGCCAGCAGCTTAGATTCGTCGTTATGGCTAGCGGGAGATCAGGAGACCCAGTACTTC	CASSLDSSLWLAGDQETQYF
TRBV12-3/TRBV12-4	.	TRBJ2-7	many	TGTGCCAGCAGCTTCTCCTACGAGCAGTACTTC	CASSFSYEQYF
TRBV15	.	TRBJ1-6	.	TGTGCCACCAGCAGAATTTTTTCACCCCTCCACTTT	CATSRIFSPLHF
TRBV9	.	TRBJ1-1	.	TGTGCCAGCAGCGTAGGAGGGGGGCCTACGAACACTGAAGCTTTCTTT	CASSVGGGPTNTEAFF
TRBV2	.	TRBJ1-2	once	TGTGCCAGCAGCAGGGTAAACTATGGCTACACCTTC	CASSRVNYGYTF
TRBV12-3/TRBV12-4	.	TRBJ2-5	few	TGTGCCAGCAGTACCTACAGGGTCCAAGAGACCCAGTACTTC	CASSTYRVQETQYF
TRBV20-1	TRBD1	TRBJ1-5	few	TGCAGTGCTCGGTACAGGGGCGGTCAGCCCCAGCATTTT	CSARYRGGQPQHF
TRBV4-2	TRBD2	TRBJ2-7	many	TGTGCCAGCAGCCCCGGACTAGCGGGCTACGAGCAGTACTTC	CASSPGLAGYEQYF
TRBV10-3	TRBD1	TRBJ2-7	.	TGTGCCATCAGTGAGCCGGGACAGACGAGCTCCTACGAGCAGTACTTC	CAISEPGQTSSYEQYF
TRBV20-1	TRBD2	TRBJ2-5	.	TGCAGTGCTAGTCTGACTAGCGGGAGAGTAGGGGGGCAAGAGACCCAGTACTTC	CSASLTSGRVGGQETQYF
TRBV7-9	.	TRBJ2-4	few	TGTGCCAGCAGCTCCCCCAACCGGCGAGACAAAAACATTCAGTACTTC	CASSSPNRRDKNIQYF
TRBV11-2	.	TRBJ2-1	.	TGTGCCAGCACCGGGGCGCTATACAATGAGCAGTTCTTC	CASTGALYNEQFF
TRBV6-6	.	TRBJ1-6	once	TGTTCCTCAGCTGGGGGGCTCCTCGGAGATTCACCCCTCCACTTT	CSSAGGLLGDSPLHF
TRBV7-9	TRBD1	TRBJ1-1	few	TGTGCCAGCAGCTTCCCGGGACAGGGGGCCCTGAACACTGAAGCTTTCTTT	CASSFPGQGALNTEAFF
TRBV18	TRBD2	TRBJ2-1	.	TGTGCCAGCTCACCGCCACTAGGGACTAGCGGGAGTATGAATGAGCAGTTCTTC	CASSPPLGTSGSMNEQFF
TRBV7-2	TRBD1	TRBJ1-2	.	TGTGCCAGCAGCTTAGCGGGACAGGGGGCTGGCTACACCTTC	CASSLAGQGAGYTF
TRBV4-1	.	TRBJ2-1	few	TGCGCCAGCAGCCAACCTGCCAAGAATGAGCAGTTCTTC	CASSQPAKNEQFF
TRBV5-1	.	TRBJ2-3	.	TGCGCCAGCGCTCGGAGTCGAGGCACAGATACGCAGTATTTT	CASARSRGTDTQYF
TRBV7-7	TRBD2	TRBJ2-1	few	TGTGCTAGCAGCTTAAATAGCGGGAAGGGCAATGAGCAGTTCTTC	CASSLNSGKGNEQFF
TRBV24-1	.	TRBJ2-3	few	TGTGCCACCAGTGTCGGGCCGACGAGGGATACGCAGTATTTT	CATSVGPTRDTQYF
TRBV7-9	.	TRBJ1-3	few	TGTGCCAGCATCAAAGAGGGGCTGATCTCTGGAAACACCATATATTTT	CASIKEGLISGNTIYF
TRBV20-1	.	TRBJ1-4	.	TGCAGTGCTAGCGGCAGGGCTGAAAAACTGTTTTTT	CSASGRAEKLFF
TRBV9	.	TRBJ2-3	.	TGTGCCAGCAGCGTAACGGGGGTCAGCACAGATACGCAGTATTTT	CASSVTGVSTDTQYF
TRBV12-3/TRBV12-4	TRBD1	TRBJ1-2	.	TGTGCCAGCAGTTCGCGACAGGGAGGTGGCTACACCTTC	CASSSRQGGGYTF
TRBV12-3/TRBV12-4	.	TRBJ2-2	.	TGTGCCAGCAGTTTACTAAGCACCGGGGAGCTGTTTTTT	CASSLLSTGELFF
TRBV5-4	.	TRBJ2-5	.	TGTGCCAGCAGAAACCGCGGGGCTGGAGAGACCCAGTACTTC	CASRNRGAGETQYF
TRBV2	TRBD1	TRBJ2-2	.	TGTGCCAGCACGGACAGGGGCTCCGGGGAGCTGTTTTTT	CASTDRGSGELFF
TRBV6-2/TRBV6-3	TRBD2	TRBJ2-7	.	TGTGCCAGCAGACAGTTAGCGGGAGGCAACTACGAGCAGTACTTC	CASRQLAGGNYEQYF